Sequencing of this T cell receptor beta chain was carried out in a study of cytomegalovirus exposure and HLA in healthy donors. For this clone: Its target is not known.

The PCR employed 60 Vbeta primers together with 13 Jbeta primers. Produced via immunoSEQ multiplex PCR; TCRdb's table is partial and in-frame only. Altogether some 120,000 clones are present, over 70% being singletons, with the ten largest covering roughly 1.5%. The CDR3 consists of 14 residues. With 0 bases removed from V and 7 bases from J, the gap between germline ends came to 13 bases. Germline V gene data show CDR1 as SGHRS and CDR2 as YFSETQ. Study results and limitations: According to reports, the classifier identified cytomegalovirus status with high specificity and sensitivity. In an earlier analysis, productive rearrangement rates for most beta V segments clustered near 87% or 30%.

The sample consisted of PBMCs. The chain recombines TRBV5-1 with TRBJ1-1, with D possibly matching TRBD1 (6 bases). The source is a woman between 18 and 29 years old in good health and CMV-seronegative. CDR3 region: CASSLAAGVGEAFF. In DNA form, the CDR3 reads TGCGCCAGCAGCTTGGCCGCAGGGGTGGGTGAAGCTTTCTTT.